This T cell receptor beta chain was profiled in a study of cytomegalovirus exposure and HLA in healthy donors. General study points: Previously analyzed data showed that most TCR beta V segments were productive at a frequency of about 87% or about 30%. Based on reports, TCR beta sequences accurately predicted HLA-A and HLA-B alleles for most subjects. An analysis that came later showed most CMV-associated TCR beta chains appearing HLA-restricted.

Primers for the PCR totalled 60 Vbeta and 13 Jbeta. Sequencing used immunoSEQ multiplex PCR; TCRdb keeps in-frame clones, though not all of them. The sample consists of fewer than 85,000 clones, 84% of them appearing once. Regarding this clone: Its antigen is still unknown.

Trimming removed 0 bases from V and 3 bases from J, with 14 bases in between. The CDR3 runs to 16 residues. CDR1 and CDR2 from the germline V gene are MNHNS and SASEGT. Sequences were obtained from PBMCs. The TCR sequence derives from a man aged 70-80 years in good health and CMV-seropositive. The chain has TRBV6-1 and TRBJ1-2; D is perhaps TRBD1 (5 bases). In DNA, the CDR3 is TGTGCCAGCAGTGAAGCTTACGGGGGGGTCGACTATGGCTACACCTTC. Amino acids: CASSEAYGGVDYGYTF.